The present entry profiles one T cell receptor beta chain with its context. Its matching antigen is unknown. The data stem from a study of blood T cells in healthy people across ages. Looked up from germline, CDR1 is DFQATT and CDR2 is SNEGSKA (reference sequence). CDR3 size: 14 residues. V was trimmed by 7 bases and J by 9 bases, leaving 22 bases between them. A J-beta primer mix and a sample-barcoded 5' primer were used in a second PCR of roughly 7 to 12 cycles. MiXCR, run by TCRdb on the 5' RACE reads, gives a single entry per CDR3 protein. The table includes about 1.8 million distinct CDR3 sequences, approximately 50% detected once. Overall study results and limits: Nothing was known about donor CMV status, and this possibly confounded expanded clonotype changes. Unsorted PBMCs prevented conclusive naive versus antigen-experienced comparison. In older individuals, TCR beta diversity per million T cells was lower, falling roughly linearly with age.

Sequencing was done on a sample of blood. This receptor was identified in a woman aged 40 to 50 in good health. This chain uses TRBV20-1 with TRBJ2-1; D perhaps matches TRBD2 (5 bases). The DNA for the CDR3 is TGCAGTGACCGGGCGAGCGGTCGTTACTCTGAGCAGTTCTTC. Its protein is CSDRASGRYSEQFF.